Given below is one T cell receptor beta chain in context. What it recognizes is unknown. Tagging with unique molecular identifiers was a feature of the TCR beta cDNA libraries. MiXCR, run by TCRdb on the PCR reads, gives a single entry per CDR3 protein. The sample includes around 710,000 distinct CDR3 sequences, just over 45% of them seen just once. This sample was included in a study of post-analysis software for immune sequencing data. General study findings and limits: There were about five TRBV segments more frequent in patients than controls, and TRBV5-6, TRBV5-1 and TRBV20-1 were among them.

The CDR3 is 15 residues long. Germline values: CDR1 SGHTA, CDR2 FQGNSA. The germline V and J ends were trimmed by 1 base and 5 bases, with 15 bases remaining between them. The V and J genes are TRBV7-2 and TRBJ2-7; TRBD1 might be the D (5 bases). The origin of this receptor is a girl between 5 and 17 years old with multiple sclerosis. The source material was blood. The CDR3 region has the DNA TGTGCCAGCAGCTTAGAAGGTAGGGGTGACAACGAGCAGTACTTC. Amino acid sequence: CASSLEGRGDNEQYF.